This T cell receptor (beta chain) was captured in a study of tumor T cells in aggressive B-cell lymphoma. Germline CDR1 SEHNR, CDR2 FQNEAQ (reference sequence). CDR3 length equals 15 residues. V shed 2 bases, J shed 2 bases, and the junction held 5 bases outside the gene matches. Sequenced by immunoSEQ multiplex PCR; TCRdb stores in-frame clones only, minus some. The sample lists 3,500 to 4,500 clones, 91% occurring once. The sample was tumor tissue. The gene calls are TRBV7-9 and TRBJ2-5, with 7 bases matching TRBD1. The sequence was obtained from an adult with diffuse large B cell lymphoma. CDR3 residues: CASSLLGTDQETQYF. For the CDR3, the DNA is TGTGCCAGCAGCTTACTGGGGACAGATCAAGAGACCCAGTACTTC.